Listed below are T cell receptor beta chains from one sample, sequenced in a study of blood T cell repertoires in COVID-19. The data were produced by immunoSEQ multiplex PCR, yet TCRdb's version contains in-frame clones alone and is incomplete. The table lists 130,000 to 150,000 clones, 88% of them singletons. The material sequenced was peripheral blood. All receptors derive from a human donor in a cohort sampled during active COVID-19. CDR3s leave out the opening cysteine and the closing phenylalanine or tryptophan. A D gene is named only where the DNA matches it firmly.

j_call cdr3_length d_call v_call cdr3_aa
TRBJ2-2 13 - TRBV5-6 ASSFLGGLTGELF
TRBJ2-7 9 - TRBV20-1 SANLAREQY
TRBJ2-2 14 - TRBV9 ASSVELAGRTGELF
TRBJ1-4 12 TRBD1 TRBV18 ASSPDRGPEKLF
TRBJ1-2 13 - TRBV28 ASSLPADRLNGYT
TRBJ2-7 15 TRBD2 TRBV7-6 ASSPRLAGGARIEQY
TRBJ2-2 16 TRBD1 TRBV18 ASSPPRTGLSNTGELF
TRBJ2-1 11 - TRBV6-4 ASSEPDKGEQF
TRBJ2-7 12 - TRBV20-1 SASRSGRGYEQY
TRBJ1-5 13 - TRBV5-6 ASSLRAGGNQPQH
TRBJ1-1 12 - TRBV7-9 ASSLYGGEAEAF
TRBJ1-1 13 TRBD1 TRBV12-5 ASGLATGGNTEAF
TRBJ2-2 13 TRBD1 TRBV4-3 ASSPRRQGTGELF
TRBJ2-1 17 - TRBV5-8 ASSLTFRETRPTYNEQF
TRBJ2-1 11 - TRBV11-2 ASSWDTYNEQF
TRBJ2-3 15 TRBD2 TRBV19 ASSISRSAGVGRSQY
TRBJ2-2 13 - TRBV4-1 ASSQGGGSTGELF
TRBJ2-1 11 - TRBV6-2/TRBV6-3 ASSIGGLDEQF
TRBJ2-1 15 TRBD2 TRBV5-1 ASSLDLTSGITNEQF
TRBJ2-2 13 - TRBV7-6 ASSQREVDTGELF
TRBJ1-6 16 TRBD1 TRBV3-1/TRBV3-2 ASSQAAVGTGEIRALH
TRBJ1-5 11 - TRBV6-2/TRBV6-3 ASSTSSNQPQH
TRBJ1-1 13 TRBD1 TRBV5-6 ASRSDRGFYTEAF
TRBJ1-6 13 - TRBV6-1 ASSETAGVDSPLH
TRBJ2-2 12 TRBD1 TRBV11-3 ASKDGTATGELF
TRBJ1-1 13 - TRBV5-1 ASSLHRDLGTEAF
TRBJ2-4 10 - TRBV6-5 ASRGPGHIQY
TRBJ2-3 13 TRBD1 TRBV5-5 ASSRDSRITDTQY
TRBJ1-4 13 TRBD1 TRBV19 ASSMAGTGHEKLF
TRBJ2-3 11 - TRBV7-8 ASSRGITDTQY
TRBJ2-1 13 TRBD2 TRBV9 ASSVEREVYNEQF
TRBJ1-3 12 - TRBV25-1 ASSEFAGGNTIY
TRBJ1-6 13 - TRBV5-1 ASSSGTNLNSPLH
TRBJ2-1 11 TRBD2 TRBV7-9 ASSSGTNNEQF
TRBJ1-5 14 TRBD1 TRBV7-9 ASSPAFGQGIKPQH
TRBJ1-1 15 TRBD1 TRBV19 ASTSLGTGGMNTEAF
TRBJ2-3 15 TRBD2 TRBV6-6 ASSPYLGGDGTDTQY
TRBJ2-3 13 - TRBV9 ASSVGADTTDTQY
TRBJ2-3 14 TRBD1 TRBV11-2 ASSLTTGGREDTQY
TRBJ2-7 13 TRBD1 TRBV28 ASSSSGTGYDEQY
TRBJ2-3 14 TRBD2 TRBV7-8 ASSLVAGGSTDTQY
TRBJ1-1 12 - TRBV30 AWSVRPRDTEAF
TRBJ1-2 11 TRBD1 TRBV7-2 ASSLGGNHGYT
TRBJ2-3 14 - TRBV6-1 ASSEPRTARTDTQY
TRBJ2-2 12 TRBD1 TRBV19 ASSYRGKSGELF
TRBJ1-1 11 - TRBV7-9 ASSPVRGLEAF
TRBJ2-7 12 TRBD2 TRBV10-2 ASSIAGGRYEQY
TRBJ2-1 13 TRBD1 TRBV5-1 ASNRDRGHVNEQF
TRBJ2-5 14 TRBD2 TRBV2 ASIGGLAGAWETQY
TRBJ1-1 12 TRBD1 TRBV28 ASRRPGQGLEAF
TRBJ1-1 7 - TRBV29-1 SAGTEAF
TRBJ1-1 11 - TRBV6-2/TRBV6-3 ASSRLAGTEAF
TRBJ2-1 14 TRBD1 TRBV19 ASSIPGQGAHNEQF
TRBJ1-6 14 - TRBV11-1 ASSSTHRELASPLH
TRBJ2-7 15 TRBD2 TRBV28 ASSPGGLAGRSYEQY
TRBJ2-7 16 - TRBV24-1 ATSDGNLGHLSSYEQY
TRBJ2-7 11 - TRBV5-6 ASSLLSIDEQY
TRBJ2-5 13 TRBD2 TRBV11-3 ASSLGGLAGETQY
TRBJ2-2 13 TRBD2 TRBV7-6 ASSLRGGNTGELF